This T cell receptor beta chain was retrieved from a study of beta chain features in type 1 diabetes. Study results and caveats: Among type 1 diabetes patients, VDJ junctions had fewer insertions and more deletions. Shortening of TCRB CDR3s, moderate but significant, appeared in all four CD4+ subsets of Type 1 diabetes patients. The naive, central memory and Treg TCRB repertoires showed an apparent similarity that was greater among patients than among healthy donors.

There are a few counts of this clone. No antigen is known for it. cDNA synthesis used the whole RNA isolate, giving expressed TCRB sequences. Some clones are missing from TCRdb's copy, which holds only in-frame ones; the method was immunoSEQ multiplex PCR. The sample has about 660,000 clones, over 11% seen once. From germline, CDR1 is SGHTA and CDR2 FQGNSA. The CDR3 is made up of 17 amino acids. The V gene lost 0 bases and the J gene lost 7 bases, with 21 bases spanning the gap. This sequence was found in a man aged 18-30 years with type 1 diabetes. This rearrangement joins TRBV7-2 to TRBJ1-2; the D gene is possibly TRBD1 (5 bases). The specimen was naive CD4+ T cells from blood. CDR3 nucleotide sequence: TGTGCCAGCAGCTTAGCGGCAGGGAGGTTCCTAGTCGGTGGCTACACCTTC. It codes for CASSLAAGRFLVGGYTF.